The clone carrying this T cell receptor beta chain has just a few counts. From RNA transcripts, TCR beta CDR3 regions were amplified. In the first-round RT-PCR of the TCR CDR3, the HTBI primer set was used. MiXCR, run by TCRdb on the multiplex PCR reads, gives a single entry per CDR3 protein. Of around 420,000 distinct CDR3 sequences listed, approximately 13% were seen once; the top ten hold more than 4.5%. The sample originates from a study of T cells in Graves' hyperthyroidism and ophthalmopathy. The length of the CDR3 is 16 residues. V lost 3 bases and J lost 4; bases outside the gene matches: 6. The germline gives CDR1 KGHDR, CDR2 SFDVKD.

The chain couples TRBV24-1 to TRBJ2-1; 9 positions agree with TRBD2. Sequenced sample: blood. This TCR was sampled from a woman younger than 30 with Graves' hyperthyroidism. Here the CDR3 DNA reads TGTGCCACCAGTGATCCCGGGACTAGCTCATACAATGAGCAGTTCTTC. It yields the protein CATSDPGTSSYNEQFF.